This T cell receptor beta chain was sequenced in a study of neurological immune-mediated disorders. V was cut by 4 bases and J by 10 bases, with 26 bases left in between. The V gene's germline CDR1 is LGHDT and CDR2 YNNKEL (reference sequence). This CDR3 comprises 17 residues. This clonotype was seen many times. The target antigen is unknown. In every sequencing run, more than 200 million TCR-beta sequences were generated from 15-18 subjects. Using its own MiXCR run on the 5' RACE reads, TCRdb lists one record per CDR3 protein. The sample contains 55,000 or so distinct CDR3 sequences, more than 4% of which appear only once. Study conclusions and caveats: HTLV-1-associated myelopathy had the most TCR clonal expansion, and multiple sclerosis had the least, less than healthy controls.

The chain couples TRBV3-1 to TRBJ2-1; either TRBD1 or TRBD2 may fit D (5 bases each). This receptor was obtained from a man aged 45-65 years with multiple sclerosis. The sequencing sample was made of PBMCs. CDR3 amino acids: CASSPGGVSSRLREQFF. In nucleotides, the CDR3 is TGTGCCAGCAGCCCTGGGGGAGTGTCTAGCCGTCTCAGGGAGCAGTTCTTC.